The 15 T cell receptor beta chains below were found in one sample sequenced in a study of T cells after posttransplantation cyclophosphamide. Data came from immunoSEQ multiplex PCR; TCRdb stores just in-frame clones and leaves some out. Observed in the sample are tens of thousands of clones, none of them singletons. Source material: PBMCs. All receptors come from a man between 40 and 49 years old in good health, CMV-negative, and a related stem cell transplant donor.

The chain links TRBV9 to TRBJ2-7; possibly TRBD2 for D (5 bases). Germline V gives CDR1 SGDLS, CDR2 YYNGEE. V was trimmed by 4 bases and J by 1 base, leaving 12 bases between them. This CDR3 contains 14 residues. The CDR3 coding sequence is TGTGCCAGCAGCATTGAGGGTAGGTCCTACGAGCAGTACTTC. Translating gives CASSIEGRSYEQYF.

This clone was seen repeatedly, ten times or more. The V call is TRBV9, the J call TRBJ1-3; possible D gene TRBD1, 5 bases. Trimming removed 0 bases from V and 4 bases from J, with 11 bases in between. The CDR3 sequence is 15 residues long. Germline values: CDR1 SGDLS, CDR2 YYNGEE. The CDR3, as DNA: TGTGCCAGCAGCGTAGGGGGGGGAGGAGGAAACACCATATATTTT. It specifies CASSVGGGGGNTIYF.

This clone has at least ten counts. The chain combines TRBV18 with TRBJ1-1; 9 nucleotides align to TRBD1. This CDR3 spans 15 amino acids. Germline V gene lookup returns CDR1 KGHSH and CDR2 LQKENI. The J segment lost 1 base and the V segment lost 3 bases, leaving 3 bases of the junction unmatched. This CDR3 reads CASSPPGQGNTEAFF. CDR3 nucleotide sequence: TGTGCCAGCTCACCTCCGGGACAGGGGAACACTGAAGCTTTCTTT.

The chain couples TRBV15 to TRBJ1-2; 10 nucleotides align to TRBD1. Losses at the gene ends were 2 bases for V and 5 bases for J; bases not matched to a gene: 5. The germline V gene encodes CDR1 LNHNV and CDR2 YYDKDF (reference sequence). This CDR3 has 15 residues. The CDR3 coding sequence is TGTGCCACCAGCAGAACCGGGACAGGGGTTTATGGCTACACCTTC. It translates to CATSRTGTGVYGYTF.

This clone was counted ten times or more. The chain employs TRBV18 and TRBJ2-5; 9 bases line up with TRBD1. The CDR3 covers 16 residues. CDR1 and CDR2 from the germline V gene are KGHSH and LQKENI. The trim removed 2 bases at V and 4 bases at J, leaving 8 bases unmatched. CDR3 DNA sequence: TGTGCCAGCTCACCAAAAGTCGCGGGACAGGGAGAGACCCAGTACTTC. As protein: CASSPKVAGQGETQYF.

This clone was detected ten times or more. This chain joins TRBV10-3 and TRBJ2-5; possibly TRBD2 for D (6 bases). CDR3 length: 15 amino acids. V was shortened by 10 bases and J by 2 bases, with 20 bases between the two germline ends. Germline V gene data show CDR1 as ENHRY and CDR2 as SYGVKD. CDR3 sequence reads: CATRGSGTTQETQYF. The DNA of the CDR3 is TGTGCCACGCGGGGCTCCGGGACCACTCAAGAGACCCAGTACTTC.

This clone appeared many times. The J gene is TRBJ2-3, the V gene TRBV11-2; D possibly corresponds to TRBD1 (6 bases). CDR1 SGHAT and CDR2 FQNNGV come from the germline V gene. There are 16 residues in the CDR3. V gave up 4 bases and J gave up 2 bases, with 16 bases separating them. The chain's CDR3 is CASSSPYRDYTDTQYF. CDR3 coding DNA: TGTGCCAGCAGCTCCCCTTACAGGGATTACACAGATACGCAGTATTTT.

This clone was observed many times. The rearrangement uses TRBV4-1 and TRBJ2-7; 8 bases match TRBD1. Trimming at V came to 2 bases and at J to 0 bases, leaving 3 bases not matched to a gene. CDR3 length: 15 amino acids. Germline V CDR1 and CDR2: MGHRA, YSYEKL. Written as DNA, the CDR3 is TGCGCCAGCAGCCAACAGGGGGCCCACTCCTACGAGCAGTACTTC. Its protein product is CASSQQGAHSYEQYF.

This clone appeared a few times. The chain employs TRBV6-5 and TRBJ2-5, with 8 bases lining up with TRBD1. Germline loops: CDR1 MNHEY, CDR2 SVGAGI. The CDR3 extends over 15 amino acids. Trimming cost V 7 bases and J 2 bases; bases outside gene matches: 9. The CDR3 nucleotides are TGTGCCAGCAAGATAAGGACAGGGCTACAAGAGACCCAGTACTTC. It yields the protein CASKIRTGLQETQYF.

This rearrangement joins TRBV28 to TRBJ2-3; the match to TRBD1 covers 8 bases. Trimming at V came to 6 bases and at J to 3 bases, leaving 2 bases not matched to a gene. Germline CDR1 and CDR2: MDHEN and SYDVKM. CDR3 length: 13 amino acids. For the CDR3, the DNA is TGTGCCAGCAGGACAGGGGCTACAGATACGCAGTATTTT. Amino acid sequence: CASRTGATDTQYF. The full variable domain, its missing parts supplied by reference TRBV28 and TRBJ2-3, is DVKVTQSSRYLVKRTGEKVFLECVQDMDHENMFWYRQDPGLGLRLIYFSYDVKMKEKGDIPEGYSVSREKKERFSLILESASTNQTSMYLCASRTGATDTQYFGPGTRLTVL.

This clone was seen at least ten times. The chain carries TRBV10-2 and TRBJ2-7, with 7 bases fitting TRBD1. V trimming: 8 bases; J trimming: 0 bases; junction bases outside the gene matches: 4. Germline V gene lookup returns CDR1 WSHSY and CDR2 SAAADI. This CDR3 contains 13 residues. CDR3 sequence: CASGPGGSYEQYF. CDR3 nucleotide sequence: TGCGCCAGCGGGCCAGGGGGCTCCTACGAGCAGTACTTC.

This clone was seen ten or more times. In DNA form, the CDR3 reads TGTGCCAGCAGCCTCGCTACACCAACTAGCGCTAAAGGCTACGAGCAGTACGTC. Its translation is CASSLATPTSAKGYEQYV. The chain recombines TRBV7-8 with TRBJ2-7; 7 bases line up with TRBD2. The CDR3 is made up of 18 amino acids. V lost 5 bases and J lost 3; bases outside the gene matches: 19. CDR1 is SGHVS and CDR2 is FQNEAQ in the germline V gene.

In its sample, this clone was seen many times. The chain carries TRBV7-8 and TRBJ1-2; 9 bases map to TRBD1. Germline V gene data show CDR1 as SGHVS and CDR2 as FQNEAQ. The CDR3 sequence is 18 residues long. Losses at the gene ends were 6 bases for V and 5 bases for J; bases not matched to a gene: 19. Here the CDR3 DNA reads TGTGCCAGCAGAGATATATGGGGGGACAGGGTGTCAGATTATGGCTACACCTTC. Translation gives CASRDIWGDRVSDYGYTF.

This clone was counted many times. The V call is TRBV7-9, the J call TRBJ1-2; D uncertain. CDR1 is SEHNR, CDR2 FQNEAQ, per germline (reference sequence). Trimming left V 5 bases short and J 8 bases short, with 21 bases between. The CDR3 extends over 15 amino acids. CDR3 coding DNA: TGTGCCAGCAGCCCCGTTGGGTTTGCGGGCCTGGGCTACACCTTC. It translates to CASSPVGFAGLGYTF. Variable domain in full (rest from reference TRBV7-9 and TRBJ1-2): DTGVSQNPRHKITKRGQNVTFRCDPISEHNRLYWYRQTLGQGPEFLTYFQNEAQLEKSRLLSDRFSAERPKGSFSTLEIQRTEQGDSAMYLCASSPVGFAGLGYTFGSGTRLTVV.

This clone was found many times. The rearrangement uses TRBV11-3 and TRBJ2-1; D remains unclear. V lost 0 bases to trimming and J lost 1 base, with 13 bases between them. Germline CDR1 and CDR2: SGHNT and YENEEA. The CDR3 contains 17 residues. CDR3: CASSLEWSSSSYNEQFF. In DNA form, the CDR3 reads TGTGCCAGCAGCTTAGAATGGAGTTCTTCGTCCTACAATGAGCAGTTCTTC.